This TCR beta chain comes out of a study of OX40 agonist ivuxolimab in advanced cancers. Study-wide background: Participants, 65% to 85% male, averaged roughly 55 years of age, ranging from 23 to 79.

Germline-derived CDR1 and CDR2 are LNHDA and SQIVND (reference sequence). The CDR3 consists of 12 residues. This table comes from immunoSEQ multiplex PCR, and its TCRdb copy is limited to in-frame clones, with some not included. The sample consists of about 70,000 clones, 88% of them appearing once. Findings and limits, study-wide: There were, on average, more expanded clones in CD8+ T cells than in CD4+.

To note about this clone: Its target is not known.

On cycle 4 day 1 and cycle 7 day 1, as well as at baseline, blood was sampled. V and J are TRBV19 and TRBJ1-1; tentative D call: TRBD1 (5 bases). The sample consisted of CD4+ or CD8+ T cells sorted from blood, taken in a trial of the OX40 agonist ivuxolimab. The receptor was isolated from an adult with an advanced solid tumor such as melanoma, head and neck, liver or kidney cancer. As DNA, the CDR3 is TGTGCGTCGCTGGGGGGTTGGACTGAAGCTTTCTTT. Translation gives CASLGGWTEAFF.